Described below is a single T cell receptor beta chain sequence and its context. Its antigen remains unidentified. In the naive CD8 group, cells lacked CD45RO and were positively selected for CCR7, so terminally differentiated effector memory CD45RA+ cells were left out. Some clones are missing from TCRdb's copy, which holds only in-frame ones; the method was immunoSEQ multiplex PCR. The sample yields about 2 million clones, about 95% seen once. This record belongs to a study of shared clonotypes between healthy human individuals. Turning to the study itself: Sampling drew on donors who were two women and three men aged 18 to 49. For every donor, three CD4 naive, three CD4 memory, two CD8 naive and one CD8 memory plates were used.

Study-wide results and limits: Naive CD4 clonotypes were shared across several donors at 4% to 5%.

This CDR3 is built from 17 residues. Deletions cut 4 bases from V and 0 bases from J, with 18 bases between. Germline-derived CDR1 and CDR2 are MDHEN and SYDVKM. Sequencing was carried out using naive CD8+ T cells sorted from blood. This sequence was found in a young man in good health. The chain links TRBV28 to TRBJ1-1; D might be TRBD1 (5 bases). CDR3 loop: CASSSPLDSQMNTEAFF. The CDR3 coding sequence is TGTGCCAGCAGTTCCCCTTTAGACAGCCAGATGAACACTGAAGCTTTCTTT.